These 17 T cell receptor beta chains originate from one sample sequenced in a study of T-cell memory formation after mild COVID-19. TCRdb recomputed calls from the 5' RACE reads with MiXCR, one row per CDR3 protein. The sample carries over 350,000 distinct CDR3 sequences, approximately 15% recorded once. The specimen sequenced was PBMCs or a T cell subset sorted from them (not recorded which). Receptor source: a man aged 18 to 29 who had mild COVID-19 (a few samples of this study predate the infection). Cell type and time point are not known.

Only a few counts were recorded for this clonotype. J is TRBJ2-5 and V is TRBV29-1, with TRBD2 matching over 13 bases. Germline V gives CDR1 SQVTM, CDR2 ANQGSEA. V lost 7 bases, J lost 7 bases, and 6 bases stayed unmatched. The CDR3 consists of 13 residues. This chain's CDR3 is CSAGLAGRGTQYF. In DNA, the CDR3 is TGCAGCGCGGGACTAGCGGGGAGAGGGACCCAGTACTTC.

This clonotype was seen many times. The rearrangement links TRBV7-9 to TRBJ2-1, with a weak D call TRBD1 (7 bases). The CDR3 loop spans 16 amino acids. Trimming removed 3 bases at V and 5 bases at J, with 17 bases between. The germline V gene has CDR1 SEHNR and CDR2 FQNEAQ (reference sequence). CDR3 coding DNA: TGTGCCAGCAGCTTGGAGGGGGCGTTTCTCGACAATGAGCAGTTCTTC. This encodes CASSLEGAFLDNEQFF.

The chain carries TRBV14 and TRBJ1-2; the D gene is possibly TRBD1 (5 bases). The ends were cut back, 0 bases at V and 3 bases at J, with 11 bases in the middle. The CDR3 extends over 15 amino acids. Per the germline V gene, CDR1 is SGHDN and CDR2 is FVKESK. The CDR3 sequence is CASSQDRSGDYGYTF. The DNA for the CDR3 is TGTGCCAGCAGCCAAGATCGGTCGGGGGACTATGGCTACACCTTC.

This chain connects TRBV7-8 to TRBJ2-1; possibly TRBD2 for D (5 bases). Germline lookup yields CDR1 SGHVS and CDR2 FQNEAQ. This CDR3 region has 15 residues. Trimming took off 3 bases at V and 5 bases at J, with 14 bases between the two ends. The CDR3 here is CASSFPPPGNNEQFF. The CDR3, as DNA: TGTGCCAGCAGCTTCCCGCCGCCGGGGAACAATGAGCAGTTCTTC.

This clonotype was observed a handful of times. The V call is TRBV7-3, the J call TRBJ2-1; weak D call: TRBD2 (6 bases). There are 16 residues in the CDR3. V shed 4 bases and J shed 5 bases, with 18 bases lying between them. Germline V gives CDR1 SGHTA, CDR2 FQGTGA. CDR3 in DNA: TGTGCCAGCAGCTCTCTACCGGGGGAAACGGACAATGAGCAGTTCTTC. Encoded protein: CASSSLPGETDNEQFF.

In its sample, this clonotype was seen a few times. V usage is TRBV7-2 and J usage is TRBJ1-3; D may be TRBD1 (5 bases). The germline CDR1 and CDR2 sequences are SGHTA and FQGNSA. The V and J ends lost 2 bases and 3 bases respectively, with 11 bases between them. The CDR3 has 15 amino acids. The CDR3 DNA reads TGTGCCAGCAGCTTATCCGGCAGGGATGGAAACACCATATATTTT. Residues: CASSLSGRDGNTIYF.

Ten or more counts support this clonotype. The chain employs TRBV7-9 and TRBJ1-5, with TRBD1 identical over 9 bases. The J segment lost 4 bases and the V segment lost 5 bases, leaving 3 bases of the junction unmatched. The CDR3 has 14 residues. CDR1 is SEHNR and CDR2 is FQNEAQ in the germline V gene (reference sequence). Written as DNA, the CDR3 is TGTGCCAGCAGCCAGACAGGGGGGAATCAGCCCCAGCATTTT. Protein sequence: CASSQTGGNQPQHF. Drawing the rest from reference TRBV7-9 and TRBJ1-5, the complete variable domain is DTGVSQNPRHKITKRGQNVTFRCDPISEHNRLYWYRQTLGQGPEFLTYFQNEAQLEKSRLLSDRFSAERPKGSFSTLEIQRTEQGDSAMYLCASSQTGGNQPQHFGDGTRLSIL.

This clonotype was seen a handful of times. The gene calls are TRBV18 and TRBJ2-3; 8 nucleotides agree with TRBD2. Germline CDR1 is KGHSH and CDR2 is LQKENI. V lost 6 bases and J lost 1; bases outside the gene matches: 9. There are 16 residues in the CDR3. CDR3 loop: CASSPPNSGGTDTQYF. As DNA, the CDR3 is TGTGCCAGCTCCCCTCCCAATAGCGGGGGCACAGATACGCAGTATTTT.

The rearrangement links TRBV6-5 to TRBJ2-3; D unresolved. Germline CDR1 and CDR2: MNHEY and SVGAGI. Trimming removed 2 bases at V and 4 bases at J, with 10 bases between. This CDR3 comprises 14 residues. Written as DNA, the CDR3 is TGTGCCAGCAGTTACGGGTCATTGGCAGATACGCAGTATTTT. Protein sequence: CASSYGSLADTQYF.

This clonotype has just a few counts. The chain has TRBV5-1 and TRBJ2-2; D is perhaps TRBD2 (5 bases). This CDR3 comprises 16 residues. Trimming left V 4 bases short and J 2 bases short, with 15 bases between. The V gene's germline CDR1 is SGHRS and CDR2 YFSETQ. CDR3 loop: CASSPRTGSNTGELFF. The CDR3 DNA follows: TGCGCCAGCAGCCCGAGGACGGGGTCAAACACCGGGGAGCTGTTTTTT.

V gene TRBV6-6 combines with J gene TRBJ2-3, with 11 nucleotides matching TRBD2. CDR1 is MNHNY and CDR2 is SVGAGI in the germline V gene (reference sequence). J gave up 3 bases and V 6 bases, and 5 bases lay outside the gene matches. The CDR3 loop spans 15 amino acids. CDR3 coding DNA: TGTGCCAGCAGGACTAGCGGGGCCACTACAGATACGCAGTATTTT. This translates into CASRTSGATTDTQYF.

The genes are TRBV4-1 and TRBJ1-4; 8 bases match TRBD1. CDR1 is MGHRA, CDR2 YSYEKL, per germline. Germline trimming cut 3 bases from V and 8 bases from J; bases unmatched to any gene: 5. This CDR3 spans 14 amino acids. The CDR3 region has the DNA TGCGCCAGCAGCCAGACAGGGGAAGGCGAAAAACTGTTTTTT. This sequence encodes CASSQTGEGEKLFF.

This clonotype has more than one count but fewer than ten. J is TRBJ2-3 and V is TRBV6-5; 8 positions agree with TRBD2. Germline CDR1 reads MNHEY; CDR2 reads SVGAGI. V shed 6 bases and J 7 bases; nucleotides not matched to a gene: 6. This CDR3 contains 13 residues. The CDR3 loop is CASSRAGVNTQYF. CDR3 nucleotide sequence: TGTGCCAGCAGCCGAGCGGGGGTGAATACGCAGTATTTT.

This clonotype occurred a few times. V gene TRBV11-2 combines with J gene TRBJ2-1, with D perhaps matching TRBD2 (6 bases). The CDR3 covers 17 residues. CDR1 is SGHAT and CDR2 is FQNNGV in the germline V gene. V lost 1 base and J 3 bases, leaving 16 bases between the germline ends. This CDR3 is CASSLGELAADYNEQFF. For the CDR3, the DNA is TGTGCCAGCAGCTTAGGTGAATTAGCGGCTGACTACAATGAGCAGTTCTTC.

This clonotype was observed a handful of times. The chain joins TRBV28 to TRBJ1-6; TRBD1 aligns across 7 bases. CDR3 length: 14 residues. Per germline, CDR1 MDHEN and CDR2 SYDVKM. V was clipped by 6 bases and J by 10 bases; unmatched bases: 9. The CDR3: CASSPGQERSPLHF. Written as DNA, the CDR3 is TGTGCCAGCAGCCCCGGACAGGAAAGATCACCCCTCCACTTT.

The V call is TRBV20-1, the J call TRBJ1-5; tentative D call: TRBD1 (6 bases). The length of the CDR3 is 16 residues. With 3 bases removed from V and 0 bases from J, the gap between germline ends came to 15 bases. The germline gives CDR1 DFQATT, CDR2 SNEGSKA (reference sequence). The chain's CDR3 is CSASWGQGFSNQPQHF. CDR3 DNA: TGCAGTGCTAGTTGGGGACAAGGATTTAGCAATCAGCCCCAGCATTTT.

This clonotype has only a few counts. CDR3 sequence reads: CASSLAALYGYTF. The CDR3 DNA follows: TGCGCCAGCAGCTTGGCCGCCCTTTATGGCTACACCTTC. The chain recombines TRBV5-1 with TRBJ1-2; D gene unclear. Trimming cost V 0 bases and J 5 bases, with 8 bases left between them. The CDR3 covers 13 residues. The germline V gene has CDR1 SGHRS and CDR2 YFSETQ.